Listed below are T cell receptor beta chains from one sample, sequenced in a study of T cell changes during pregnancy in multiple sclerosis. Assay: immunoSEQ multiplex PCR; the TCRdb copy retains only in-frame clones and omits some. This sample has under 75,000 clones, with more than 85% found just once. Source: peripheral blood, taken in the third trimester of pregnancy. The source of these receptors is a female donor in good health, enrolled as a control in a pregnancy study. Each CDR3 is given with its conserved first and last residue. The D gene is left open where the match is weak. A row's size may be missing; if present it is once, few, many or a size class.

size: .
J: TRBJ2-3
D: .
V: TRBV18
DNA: TGTGCCAGCTCACCGGAAGTAGAGGGAAAAAGTCGGTATTTT
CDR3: CASSPEVEGKSRYF

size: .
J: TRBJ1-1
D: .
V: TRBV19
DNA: TGTGCCAGTAGCCAGGGGCGTATCAACACTGAAGCTTTCTTT
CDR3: CASSQGRINTEAFF

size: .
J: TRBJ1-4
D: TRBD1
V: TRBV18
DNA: TGTGCCAGCTCACAGACATCTGACAGGGCTCGGGAAAAACTGTTTTTT
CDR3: CASSQTSDRAREKLFF

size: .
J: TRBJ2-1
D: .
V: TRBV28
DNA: TGTGCCAGCAGTTCAGGGGAGTCCTACAATGAGCAGTTCTTC
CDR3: CASSSGESYNEQFF

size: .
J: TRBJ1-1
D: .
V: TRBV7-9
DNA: TGTGCCAGCAGCTTAGTTTCCGGAGCGGACACTGAAGCTTTCTTT
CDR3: CASSLVSGADTEAFF

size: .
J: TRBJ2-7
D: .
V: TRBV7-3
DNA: TGTGCCAGCAGCCGAGACAGCTCCTACGAGCAGTACTTC
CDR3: CASSRDSSYEQYF

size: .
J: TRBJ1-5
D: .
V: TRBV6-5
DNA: TGTGCCAGCAGTTCGGACAGCTCACCCAAGAATCAGCCCCAGCATTTT
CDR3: CASSSDSSPKNQPQHF

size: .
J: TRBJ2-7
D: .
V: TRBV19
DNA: TGTGCCAGTAGTATACAGGGGGGCCCCCGAAAAAGTTACGAGCAGTACTTC
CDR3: CASSIQGGPRKSYEQYF

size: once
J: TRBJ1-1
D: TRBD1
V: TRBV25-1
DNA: TGTGCCAGCAGTATAACAGGGGGCGCGGGGACTGAAGCTTTCTTT
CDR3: CASSITGGAGTEAFF

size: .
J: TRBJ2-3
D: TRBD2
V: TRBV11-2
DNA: TGTGCCAGCAGCTTAGCGCTGGGGGGGGATACGCAGTATTTT
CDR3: CASSLALGGDTQYF

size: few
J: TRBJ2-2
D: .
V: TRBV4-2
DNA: TGTGCCAGCAGCCAAGGAACGGTGAACACCGGGGAGCTGTTTTTT
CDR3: CASSQGTVNTGELFF

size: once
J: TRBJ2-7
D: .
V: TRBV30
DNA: TGTGCCTGGAGTACCGGTCTAGCCGGGCTACACGAGCAGTACTTC
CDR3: CAWSTGLAGLHEQYF

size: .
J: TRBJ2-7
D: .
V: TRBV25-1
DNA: TGTGCCAGCAGTGCTGGCAGGGGGGACGAGCAGTACTTC
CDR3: CASSAGRGDEQYF

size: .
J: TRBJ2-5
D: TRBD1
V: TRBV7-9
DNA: TGTGCCAGCAGCCTAACGAGGACAGGGCCAGAGACCCAGTACTTC
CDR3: CASSLTRTGPETQYF

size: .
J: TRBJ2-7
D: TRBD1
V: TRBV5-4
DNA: TGTGCCAGCAGCTCAGGTGGCAGGGGGCTCTACGAGCAGTACTTC
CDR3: CASSSGGRGLYEQYF

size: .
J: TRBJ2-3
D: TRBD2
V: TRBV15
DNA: TGTGCCACCAGCAGAGTGCGGGGGGGCGAAGGGTATTTT
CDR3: CATSRVRGGEGYF

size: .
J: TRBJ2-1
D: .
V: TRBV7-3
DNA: TGTGCCAGCAGCCTTCCCCACGGCGGCTCCTACAATGAGCAGTTCTTC
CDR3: CASSLPHGGSYNEQFF